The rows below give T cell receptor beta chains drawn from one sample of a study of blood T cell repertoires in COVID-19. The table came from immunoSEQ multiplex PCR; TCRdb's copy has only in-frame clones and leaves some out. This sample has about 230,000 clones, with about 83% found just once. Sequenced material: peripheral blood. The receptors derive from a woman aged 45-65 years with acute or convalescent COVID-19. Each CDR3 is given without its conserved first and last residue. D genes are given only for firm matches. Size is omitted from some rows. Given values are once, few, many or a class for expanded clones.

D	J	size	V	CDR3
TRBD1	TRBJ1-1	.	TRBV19	ASRLQGANTEAF
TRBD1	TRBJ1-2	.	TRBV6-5	TSSYGTGRGYT
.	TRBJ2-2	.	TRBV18	ASSSDWNTGELF
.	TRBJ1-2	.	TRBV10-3	AILEGGTVGGYT
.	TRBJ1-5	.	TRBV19	ASSTPVWGGFNQPQH
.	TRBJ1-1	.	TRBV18	ASSPRKGDKGEAF
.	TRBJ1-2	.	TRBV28	ASRGQSYGYT
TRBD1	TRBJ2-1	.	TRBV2	ASSEAAPGQPSSYNEQF
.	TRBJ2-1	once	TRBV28	ASSLEGREQF
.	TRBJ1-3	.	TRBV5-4	ASSLGTVHSGNTIY
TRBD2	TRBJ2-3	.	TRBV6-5	ASRRAGGRDTQY
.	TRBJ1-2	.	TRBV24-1	ATKGDYGYT
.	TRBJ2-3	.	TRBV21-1	ASSKDLGRAHSTDTQY
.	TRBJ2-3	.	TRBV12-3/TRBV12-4	ASSFRDTQY
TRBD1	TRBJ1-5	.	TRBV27	ASSPGQPHQPQH
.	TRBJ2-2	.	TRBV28	ASSRGAGTGELF
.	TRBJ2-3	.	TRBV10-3	ATLALGGTDTQY
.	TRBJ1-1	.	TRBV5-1	ASSNPRGREAF
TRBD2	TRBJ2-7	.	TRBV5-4	ASSAPGLLYEQY
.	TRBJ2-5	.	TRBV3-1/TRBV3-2	ASSPLAETQY
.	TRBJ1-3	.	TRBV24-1	ATSDGAAYGNTIY
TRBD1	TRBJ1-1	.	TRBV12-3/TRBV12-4	ASSLNRGAEAF
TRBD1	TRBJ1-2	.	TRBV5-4	ASSSTGANYGYT
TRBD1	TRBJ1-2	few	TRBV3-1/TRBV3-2	ASSQPSYRGGGYT
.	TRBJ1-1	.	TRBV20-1	SASSGLGPSNTEAF
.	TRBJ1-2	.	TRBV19	ASSPGSSLYAGYT
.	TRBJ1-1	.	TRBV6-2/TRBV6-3	ASSYPLGSGTEAF
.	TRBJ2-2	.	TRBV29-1	SVLMNSRGGGELF
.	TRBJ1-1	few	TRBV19	ASSTPGRENTEAF
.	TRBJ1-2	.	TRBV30	AWSAGLLIANYGYT
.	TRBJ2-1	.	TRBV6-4	ASSLQVGTENEQF
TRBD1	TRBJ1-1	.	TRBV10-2	ASSGTGVGTEAF
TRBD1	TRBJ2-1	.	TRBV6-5	ASSKDRGGYNEQF